This entry describes one T cell receptor beta chain. What it binds is not known. The data derive from a study of vaccination and CD4 T cells after COVID-19. Study-level findings and limits: SARS-CoV-2-reactive clonotypes showed a nonsignificant median rise from 21 to 38.

The length of the CDR3 is 20 residues. The germline V gene encodes CDR1 LGHDT and CDR2 YNNKEL (reference sequence). V shed 1 base, J shed 5 bases, and the junction held 17 bases outside the gene matches. With the Oncomine TCR Beta short-read assay, DNA from cultured CD4+ T cells was sequenced. TCRdb redid the calling of the PCR reads with MiXCR, one entry per CDR3 protein. Of approximately 16,000 distinct CDR3 sequences listed, 36% are singletons. Regarding treatment: roughly 10-day PBMC culture with coronavirus spike peptide pools or control peptides (ViraFEST assay). The sequencing here drew on CD4+ T cells from blood, cultured in vitro, taken before SARS-CoV-2 vaccination. The genes are TRBV3-1 and TRBJ1-6, with 7 bases that match TRBD1. The receptor's source is a human donor who received a COVID-19 vaccine. The CDR3: CASSQGSGTVDAGDNSPLHF. DNA of the CDR3: TGTGCCAGCAGCCAAGGATCCGGGACAGTTGACGCTGGTGATAATTCACCCCTCCACTTT.